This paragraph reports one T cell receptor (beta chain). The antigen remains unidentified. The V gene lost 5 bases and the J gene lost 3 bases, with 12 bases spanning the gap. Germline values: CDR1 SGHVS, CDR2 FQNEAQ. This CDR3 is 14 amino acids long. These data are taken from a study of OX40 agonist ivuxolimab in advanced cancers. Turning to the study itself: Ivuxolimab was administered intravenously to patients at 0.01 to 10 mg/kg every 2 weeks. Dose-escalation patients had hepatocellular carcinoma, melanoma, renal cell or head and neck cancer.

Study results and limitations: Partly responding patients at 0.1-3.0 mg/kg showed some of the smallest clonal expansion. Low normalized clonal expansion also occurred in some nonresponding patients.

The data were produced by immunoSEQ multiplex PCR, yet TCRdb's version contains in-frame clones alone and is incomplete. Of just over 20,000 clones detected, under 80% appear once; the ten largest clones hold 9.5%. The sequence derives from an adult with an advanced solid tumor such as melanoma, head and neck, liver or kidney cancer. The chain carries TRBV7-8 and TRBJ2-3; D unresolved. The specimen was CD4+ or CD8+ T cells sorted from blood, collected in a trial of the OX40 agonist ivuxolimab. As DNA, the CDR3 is TGTGCCAGCAGCCCCCCCTCTAGAACAGATACGCAGTATTTT. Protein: CASSPPSRTDTQYF.